This TCR beta chain was sequenced in a study of cytomegalovirus exposure and HLA in healthy donors (dated by TCRdb to 2017 to 2019). Concerning the study at large: In an earlier analysis of 450 to 750 of the donors, 276 Gb of sequence data and 90 million to 120 million unique TCR beta sequences from about 179 million T cells were reported. Around 300 gigabases of sequencing data and approximately 93 million unique TCR sequences were included in an early release covering several hundred HLA-typed donors. Among the roughly 400 genotyped donors, 75% to 90% belonged to the genetic ancestry cluster associated with self-reported Caucasian donors. The study was designed to test whether signatures of past pathogen exposure could be identified by cataloging public T cell receptors. Using immunosequencing, the study profiled T cell repertoires from 500 to 800 subjects and related those repertoires to cytomegalovirus serostatus. In addition to the first cohort of roughly 700 subjects, a separate validation cohort of over 90 different subjects was used. To predict cytomegalovirus infection status, the study combined high-throughput TCR immunosequencing, statistical association of individual TCRs with disease status, and machine learning. To study patterns of TCR occurrence, a later analysis re-analyzed previously published TCR beta repertoires from around 670 donors and added high-resolution HLA genotyping. The later analysis used no new phenotypic data to find candidate immune exposures, relying instead on TCR beta sequences and their occurrence across donors. To decide whether each TCR beta V gene segment behaved as functional or pseudogenic, an earlier analysis of some 570 of the donors relied on high-throughput TCR beta sequencing. Donor age, sex, ethnicity and CMV serostatus were collected together with the repertoire data. A later genetic analysis took genome-wide SNP genotypes for about three fifths of the 666 donors and used that subset as a discovery cohort. All discovery cohort repertoires had been generated on a single sequencing platform. HLA typing covered class I and class II loci at four-digit resolution. The number of donors typed differed by locus, with roughly 629-640 for A, B, C, DRB1 and DQB1, around 500 for DQA1, about 610 for DPA1, and some 470 for DPB1. Roughly five DR-DQ haplotypes were handled as single units for association and clustering because linkage in the cohort was strong. Across about 380 genotyped donors of the cohort, an average of approximately 240,000 unique TCR beta nucleotide sequences per donor were sequenced, and 15% to 20% of those sequences were non-productive.

The method was the immunoSEQ multiplex PCR assay. The multiplex PCR relied on a mix of 60 forward primers for TCR Vbeta segments and 13 reverse primers for TCR Jbeta segments. A multiplex PCR assay on genomic DNA amplified the CDR3 region of rearranged TCR beta genes. On the Illumina HiSeq System, the amplified TCR beta libraries were sequenced as 87-base-pair reads. The original pipeline was this. Across the 500 to 850 repertoires, a later analysis counted some 81 million unique TCR beta chains, 9.5 million to 12 million of which were shared by at least two donors. To remove PCR and sequencing errors, raw reads were error-corrected and collapsed into unique sequences using a nearest-neighbor algorithm that merged closely related sequences. V, D and J gene segments were assigned by aligning CDR3 sequences to IMGT reference sequences. Each retained sequence needed at least a six-nucleotide match to both a V gene segment and a J gene segment. A rearrangement was called productive if the CDR3 had no stop codons and remained in frame with V and J, and every other rearrangement was called non-productive. CDR3 was defined according to IMGT convention as the region running from the second conserved V-encoded cysteine to the conserved J-encoded phenylalanine. The earlier analysis of more than 450 of the donors excluded sequences that lacked an unambiguous match to a single V gene segment. In an earlier analysis of some 590 of the donors, a V segment was called functional when productive rearrangements were above 56.7%, and segregating when the standard deviation between donors exceeded 5%. A statistical classification framework was built to diagnose cytomegalovirus status from the catalog of TCR beta chain sequences. In a later analysis, V and J genes were assigned by comparing TCR nucleotide sequences against IMGT/GENE-DB human TR gene sequences. Using the TCRdist pipeline, a later analysis assigned CDR3 sequences along with most-parsimonious VDJ recombination scenarios. In a later analysis, each TCR beta chain was defined by its CDR3 amino acid sequence together with its V-gene family, and reads lacking a unique V-gene family were excluded. To address suspected cross-contamination and a sequencing artifact, a later analysis removed a few hundred highly shared, low-generation-probability nucleotide sequences. For each public chain, a later analysis derived a clonal expansion index from normalized ranks of inferred template counts within each repertoire. Generation probabilities in a later analysis came from a VDJ recombination model fitted to out-of-frame rearrangements, and those results were checked against IGoR. In a later analysis, hypergeometric tests were used to score TCR-TCR, TCR-HLA and TCR-CMV co-occurrence, with a repertoire-size bias correction applied to TCR pairs. In a later analysis, false discovery rates were estimated by permuting HLA or CMV assignments 20 times. In a later analysis, co-occurring TCRs were grouped using DBSCAN, with TCRdist sequence similarity added in when clustering inside HLA-allele-positive subsets. For co-occurrence clustering, repertoires with fewer than 30,000 or more than 120,000 public chains were excluded, along with five or six repertoires with anomalous nucleotide sharing. Entries here come from immuneACCESS through TCRdb and include only in-frame sequences with V and J called. Some clones fail to appear in such tables; in the studies checked, an unresolved V gene covers under half of the shortfall, and the cause of the remainder is unknown. V and J calls plus clone size are reproduced from that table; the DNA served to infer D and trimming. The sample contains approximately 120,000 clones, 65% to 80% of them found a single time. In total, the top ten clones hold under 3.5% of the sample.

With respect to this clone: The antigen it binds to is not known. Base qualities were left out, and no much larger clone turns up one base away.

The cohort consisted of more than 650 healthy bone marrow donors. At the time of sampling, all cohort members were nominally healthy, though unrecorded immune exposures were likely present. The donor was CMV seronegative and was included in the group of a few hundred seronegative cohort members. Each donor provided a peripheral blood sample, and peripheral blood mononuclear cells were used for TCR beta sequencing. Genomic DNA was extracted from the blood cell samples with the Qiagen DNeasy Blood Extraction Kit. General findings and caveats noted by the study authors: Linkage disequilibrium might explain the correlated functional status among segregating V segments, but an unknown experimental factor could not be excluded. Because HLA typing was unavailable for some donors at each locus, only the typed subset was used in association tests. The study gave a list of under 200 TCR beta chains associated with cytomegalovirus. A later analysis found that HLA-associated TCR beta chains were more clonally expanded and had lower generation probabilities than equally common non-associated chains. Because counts were too low, some 17 rarely observed V segments, including chromosome 9 orphons, were left out of the earlier analysis of 500 to 650 of the donors. A further reported finding was that TCR beta sequences accurately predicted the HLA-A and HLA-B alleles for most subjects in the first cohort. Across donors, most TCR sequences were observed very rarely, whereas some public TCRs were present in many individuals. This cohort had only TCR beta chains sequenced, and the lack of alpha or paired-chain data limited which features could be detected. In vitro tests confirmed that a few of the cytomegalovirus-associated TCR beta chains recognize cytomegalovirus antigens. The classifier was reported to diagnose cytomegalovirus status with high specificity and sensitivity in both the original and validation cohorts. In a later analysis, the rate of TCR association differed among HLA loci, with DRB1 alleles having the most associated TCRs and HLA-C alleles having the fewest. Several of the top co-occurrence clusters appeared to be linked to parvovirus B19, influenza, CMV and Epstein-Barr virus, according to a later analysis. At a false discovery rate of 0.05, a later analysis linked some 18,000 TCR beta sequences to specific HLA alleles. When HLA alleles, especially DR and DQ, strongly co-occurred, TCR associations were difficult to assign to individual alleles. Immune exposure information for the cohort was limited to CMV serostatus. In a later analysis, most CMV-associated TCR beta chains were found to appear HLA-restricted, with HLA associations seemingly driven largely by CMV exposure. The authors suggested that the approach could potentially be extended to other disease states and immunological phenotypes. The presence/absence analyses assumed that sequencing depth was roughly uniform across donors, and that assumption may not be true. The sequencing pipeline was judged likely to have produced a cluster of highly shared sequence variants as a technical artifact. The 87-base-pair reads could not distinguish some IMGT-functional V segments, including TRBV6-2 and TRBV6-3, so those segments were excluded. An association between a missense DCLRE1C variant and V-gene and J-gene trimming of TCR beta chains was found in a later genetic analysis and replicated in an independent cohort. A later genetic analysis reported fewer N-insertions in productive TCRs among donors in an Asian-associated ancestry cluster than the roughly 700-donor mean. In an earlier analysis of approximately 590 of the donors, most TCR beta V segments were observed in productive rearrangements about 90% or about 30% of the time, broadly matching IMGT annotations.

Counted from cysteine to phenylalanine, this CDR3 has 14 amino acids. Only the CDR3 region is kept as DNA, spanning 42 bases read in frame from base 1. V gives up 4 bases and J gives up 4 bases, and the segment between their germline ends measures 11 bases. From a lookup of the germline V gene, CDR1 and CDR2 are SGHAT and FQNNGV. Recombination joined TRBV11-2 with TRBJ1-3; tentative D gene TRBD1, with 6 bases matching. Sequencing was carried out using PBMCs. The TCR comes from a female donor in good health and CMV-seronegative. This receptor carries the CDR3 CASSWGPEGNTIYF. The bases read TGTGCCAGCAGCTGGGGGCCGGAAGGAAACACCATATATTTT.